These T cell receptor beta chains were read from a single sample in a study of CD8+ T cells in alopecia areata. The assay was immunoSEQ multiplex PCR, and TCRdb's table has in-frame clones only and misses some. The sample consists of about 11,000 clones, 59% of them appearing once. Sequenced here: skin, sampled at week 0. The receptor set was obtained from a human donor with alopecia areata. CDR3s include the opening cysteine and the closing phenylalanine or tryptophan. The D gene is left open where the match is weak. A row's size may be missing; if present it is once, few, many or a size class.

cdr3_nt: TGCGCCAGCAGCAGATCGGGACTCCGCTACGAGCAGTACTTC
cdr3_aa: CASSRSGLRYEQYF
j_call: TRBJ2-7
clone_size: few
v_call: TRBV5-1
d_call: .

cdr3_nt: TGTGCCAGCAGTAGGGGACTAGCGGGGGAAGAGACCCAGTACTTC
cdr3_aa: CASSRGLAGEETQYF
j_call: TRBJ2-5
clone_size: medium-sized
v_call: TRBV2
d_call: TRBD2

cdr3_nt: TGCAGCGTTGAACGGGCGGGAAATGGGGAGCAGTACTTC
cdr3_aa: CSVERAGNGEQYF
j_call: TRBJ2-7
clone_size: .
v_call: TRBV29-1
d_call: .

cdr3_nt: TGTGCCAGCAGCCCCCTCGGGGGGGCATCAGGGGCCAACGTCCTGACTTTC
cdr3_aa: CASSPLGGASGANVLTF
j_call: TRBJ2-6
clone_size: .
v_call: TRBV5-8
d_call: TRBD2

cdr3_nt: TGTGCCAGCAGCCCAGGACTAGCGGTCTACAATGAGCAGTTCTTC
cdr3_aa: CASSPGLAVYNEQFF
j_call: TRBJ2-1
clone_size: .
v_call: TRBV7-8
d_call: TRBD2

cdr3_nt: TGTGCCAGCAACACAGATCGGGGGAATCAGCCCCAGCATTTT
cdr3_aa: CASNTDRGNQPQHF
j_call: TRBJ1-5
clone_size: .
v_call: TRBV6-5
d_call: .

cdr3_nt: TGTGCCAGCAGCCGCGGCGGGGGGGCGGCCACCGGGGAGCTGTTTTTT
cdr3_aa: CASSRGGGAATGELFF
j_call: TRBJ2-2
clone_size: .
v_call: TRBV7-9
d_call: TRBD2

cdr3_nt: TGTGCCAGCAGCCCCAGACTAGCGGGGGACTTCACAGATACGCAGTATTTT
cdr3_aa: CASSPRLAGDFTDTQYF
j_call: TRBJ2-3
clone_size: medium-sized
v_call: TRBV2
d_call: TRBD2

cdr3_nt: TGTGCCAGCAAATCGGGGGGAGGGGAAAAACTGTTTTTT
cdr3_aa: CASKSGGGEKLFF
j_call: TRBJ1-4
clone_size: .
v_call: TRBV6-5
d_call: .

cdr3_nt: TGTGCTAGTGGACCGACAGGGTTGAATTCACCCCTCCACTTT
cdr3_aa: CASGPTGLNSPLHF
j_call: TRBJ1-6
clone_size: few
v_call: TRBV12-5
d_call: TRBD1

cdr3_nt: TGTGCCAGCAGCTCTAGGACTAGCGGGAGGGCCGGGACAGATACGCAGTATTTT
cdr3_aa: CASSSRTSGRAGTDTQYF
j_call: TRBJ2-3
clone_size: .
v_call: TRBV7-6
d_call: TRBD2

cdr3_nt: TGTGCCATCAGTGTGGGACTAGCGGACTACGAGCAGTACTTC
cdr3_aa: CAISVGLADYEQYF
j_call: TRBJ2-7
clone_size: .
v_call: TRBV10-3
d_call: TRBD2

cdr3_nt: TGTGCCAGCAGCTTGGAGGCGAGAAACCCCTACGAGCAGTACTTC
cdr3_aa: CASSLEARNPYEQYF
j_call: TRBJ2-7
clone_size: .
v_call: TRBV5-6
d_call: .

cdr3_nt: TGTGCCAGCAGTGACAGCTCCTACAATGAGCAGTTCTTC
cdr3_aa: CASSDSSYNEQFF
j_call: TRBJ2-1
clone_size: .
v_call: TRBV6-4
d_call: .

cdr3_nt: TGTGCCAGCAGCGTAGAGGGGGGCGCGTACACCGGGGAGCTGTTTTTT
cdr3_aa: CASSVEGGAYTGELFF
j_call: TRBJ2-2
clone_size: few
v_call: TRBV9
d_call: .

cdr3_nt: TGTGCCTGGAACCTAAATTCTGGAAACACCATATATTTT
cdr3_aa: CAWNLNSGNTIYF
j_call: TRBJ1-3
clone_size: .
v_call: TRBV30
d_call: .

cdr3_nt: TGTGCCAGCAGCCCTAGCGCCTGGTGGGCTTTCTTT
cdr3_aa: CASSPSAWWAFF
j_call: TRBJ1-1
clone_size: few
v_call: TRBV28
d_call: .